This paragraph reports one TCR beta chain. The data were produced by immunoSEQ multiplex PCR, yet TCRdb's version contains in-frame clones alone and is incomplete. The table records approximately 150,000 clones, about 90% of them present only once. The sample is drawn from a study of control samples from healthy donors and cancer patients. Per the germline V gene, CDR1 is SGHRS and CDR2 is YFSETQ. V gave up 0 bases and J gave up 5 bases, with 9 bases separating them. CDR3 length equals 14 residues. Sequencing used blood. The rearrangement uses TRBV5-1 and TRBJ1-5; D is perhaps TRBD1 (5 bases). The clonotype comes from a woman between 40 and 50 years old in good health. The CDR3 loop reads CASSLGGADQPQHF. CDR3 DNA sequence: TGCGCCAGCAGCTTGGGAGGGGCGGATCAGCCCCAGCATTTT. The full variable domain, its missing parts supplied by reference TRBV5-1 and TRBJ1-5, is KAGVTQTPRYLIKTRGQQVTLSCSPISGHRSVSWYQQTPGQGLQFLFEYFSETQRNKGNFPGRFSGRQFSNSRSEMNVSTLELGDSALYLCASSLGGADQPQHFGDGTRLSIL.